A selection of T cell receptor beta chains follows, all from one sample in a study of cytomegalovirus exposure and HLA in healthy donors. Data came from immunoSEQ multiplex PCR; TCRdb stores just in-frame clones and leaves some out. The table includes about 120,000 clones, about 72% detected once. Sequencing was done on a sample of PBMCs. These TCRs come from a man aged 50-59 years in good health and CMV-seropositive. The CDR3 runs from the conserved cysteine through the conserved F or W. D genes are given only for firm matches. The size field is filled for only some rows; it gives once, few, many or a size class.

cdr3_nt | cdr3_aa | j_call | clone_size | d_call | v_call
TGTGCCAGCTCAGGACGGGCGGGGGGTGAGCAGTTCTTC | CASSGRAGGEQFF | TRBJ2-1 | . | TRBD2 | TRBV27
TGTGCCAGCTCACCACTCGGGCAGGGTACTCCAGACTATGGCTACACCTTC | CASSPLGQGTPDYGYTF | TRBJ1-2 | . | . | TRBV18
TGTGCCAGCAGCCTCACTGAGGTCAATTCACCCCTCCACTTT | CASSLTEVNSPLHF | TRBJ1-6 | . | . | TRBV7-9
TGTGCCAGCGGCAATGATTTAGCGGGGACTGAGCAGTTCTTC | CASGNDLAGTEQFF | TRBJ2-1 | . | TRBD2 | TRBV7-2
TGTGCCAGCAGCGTAGCCGTTACTAGCAAAGCGCAGTATTTT | CASSVAVTSKAQYF | TRBJ2-3 | few | . | TRBV9
TGTGCCAGCTCAATCTCCTCAATGGGACAGAACTATGGCTACACCTTC | CASSISSMGQNYGYTF | TRBJ1-2 | . | TRBD1 | TRBV18
TGCGCCAGCAGCCAAGGTCCCCTAGCGGGTAGGGGGAATGAGCAGTTCTTC | CASSQGPLAGRGNEQFF | TRBJ2-1 | . | TRBD2 | TRBV4-1
TGTGCCAGCTCACCACCCAGAGGGGGCGATAACTATGGCTACACCTTC | CASSPPRGGDNYGYTF | TRBJ1-2 | . | TRBD1 | TRBV18
TGCGCCAGCAGCGGACAGTTCTCATCACATGAGCAGTTCTTC | CASSGQFSSHEQFF | TRBJ2-1 | few | . | TRBV4-1
TGCGCCAGCAGCTTGTCTCCTCGGGGAACTAATGAAAAACTGTTTTTT | CASSLSPRGTNEKLFF | TRBJ1-4 | . | . | TRBV5-1
TGCGCCAGCAGCCCCACCGGTGTTGCAGGAAACACCATATATTTT | CASSPTGVAGNTIYF | TRBJ1-3 | once | . | TRBV5-1
TGCGCCAGCAGCGTGCCGGGACTAGCGATAAAGGGGAATGAGCAGTTCTTC | CASSVPGLAIKGNEQFF | TRBJ2-1 | few | TRBD2 | TRBV5-1
TGTGCCAGCAGCACTCCCCTAGGGGCCTACGAGCAGTACTTC | CASSTPLGAYEQYF | TRBJ2-7 | . | . | TRBV7-9
TGTGCTAGCAGCCTAGCGGGGCCTAACACCGGGGAGCTGTTTTTT | CASSLAGPNTGELFF | TRBJ2-2 | . | TRBD2 | TRBV7-7
TGTGCCAGCAGCTCCCCCCGACAGGGACATTCACCCCTCCACTTT | CASSSPRQGHSPLHF | TRBJ1-6 | . | TRBD1 | TRBV7-9
TGTGCCAGTCGACAGCCCCCGGGACAGGGGGCGAAGGCCCAGTACTTC | CASRQPPGQGAKAQYF | TRBJ2-5 | . | TRBD1 | TRBV2